Below are 15 T cell receptor beta chains sequenced from a single sample in a study of Ad26.COV2.S vaccination and SARS-CoV-2 variants. Libraries were prepared by immunoSEQ multiplex PCR; TCRdb keeps only in-frame clonotypes and omits some of them. The sample lists a few hundred thousand clones; 80% to 90% were seen once. The treatment here: around 19 received Ad26.COV2.S at low or high dose, single or two shots; roughly 5 received placebo; per-sample allocation not given. At day 63 after the first vaccine or placebo injection, samples were drawn. The material was peripheral blood, obtained in a trial of Ad26.COV2.S vaccine versus placebo. These receptors originate from a person between 18 and 65 years old who received the Ad26.COV2.S COVID-19 vaccine or a placebo.

This clone was counted between two and nine times. The chain couples TRBV21-1 to TRBJ2-7; the D call of TRBD2 is as the table states it, not checked on the DNA. TRBV21-1 is reported as a pseudogene. This CDR3 has 15 amino acids. CDR3 DNA: TGTGCCAGCAGCAAAGAGGTGGGACTCGCGGGGTGTAGGTACTTC. This codes for CASSKEVGLAGCRYF.

Note on this clone: The junction does not match germline at one end; this may be a read error. This CDR3 is CASSQDRGDTGELFF. CDR3 nucleotide sequence: TGTGCTAGCAGCCAGGACAGGGGAGATACCGGGGAGCTGTTTTTT. V usage is TRBV7-7 and J usage is TRBJ2-2, with 9 bases lining up with TRBD1. CDR3 length: 15 residues. Germline V lookup: CDR1 SSHAT, CDR2 FNYEAQ (reference sequence).

The genes are TRBV9 and TRBJ2-3; TRBD2 agrees at 10 bases. The CDR3 is 16 residues long. V trimming: 5 bases; J trimming: 3 bases; junction bases outside the gene matches: 9. Germline-derived CDR1 and CDR2 are SGDLS and YYNGEE. The CDR3 here is CASSGNSGGWTDTQYF. CDR3 DNA: TGTGCCAGCAGTGGAAATAGCGGGGGGTGGACAGATACGCAGTATTTT.

The chain has TRBV10-3 and TRBJ2-1, with a possible D match to TRBD1 (6 bases). Looked up from germline, CDR1 is ENHRY and CDR2 is SYGVKD. V was cut by 6 bases and J by 7 bases, with 13 bases left in between. The CDR3 totals 13 residues. CDR3 protein: CAIRPGTFNEQFF. The CDR3 nucleotides are TGTGCCATCAGACCCGGGACATTTAATGAGCAGTTCTTC.

This clone was detected only once. The gene calls are TRBV18 and TRBJ1-1; 11 bases agree with TRBD1. V gave up 4 bases and J gave up 3 bases; unmatched junction bases: 1. The length of the CDR3 is 14 residues. CDR1 and CDR2 from the germline V gene are KGHSH and LQKENI. The CDR3 nucleotides are TGTGCCAGCTCACGGGACAGGGGGGACACTGAAGCTTTCTTT. Translation: CASSRDRGDTEAFF.

This chain connects TRBV4-3 to TRBJ2-3; TRBD2 agrees at 7 bases. Trimming took 0 bases from V and 7 from J; bases not matched to a gene: 10. CDR1 LGHNA and CDR2 YSLEER come from the germline V gene. The CDR3 is made up of 16 amino acids. CDR3 bases: TGCGCCAGCAGCCAAGATCTAGCGTGGGGGGGGAATACGCAGTATTTT. Translation: CASSQDLAWGGNTQYF.

The J gene is TRBJ1-5, the V gene TRBV3-1 (or the pseudogene TRBV3-2), with 9 bases that match TRBD1. V gave up 3 bases and J gave up 2 bases; unmatched junction bases: 5. The CDR3 consists of 16 residues. Germline values: CDR1 LGHDT, CDR2 YNNKEL (reference sequence). The CDR3: CASSHGTGGGNQPQHF. The CDR3 DNA sequence: TGTGCCAGCAGCCATGGAACAGGGGGCGGCAATCAGCCCCAGCATTTT.

The chain combines TRBV6-2 or TRBV6-3 with TRBJ2-5; D is unclear. The V and J ends lost 0 bases and 1 base respectively, with 3 bases between them. Germline loops: CDR1 MNHEY, CDR2 SVGEGT. The CDR3 contains 13 residues. The CDR3 reads CASSYSPQETQYF. For the CDR3, the DNA is TGTGCCAGCAGTTACTCCCCCCAAGAGACCCAGTACTTC.

This clone was observed once. The chain combines TRBV6-5 with TRBJ1-5; the D is unclear. CDR3 length equals 13 residues. V lost 5 bases and J 4 bases, leaving 9 bases between the germline ends. CDR1 and CDR2 from the germline V gene are MNHEY and SVGAGI. In DNA, the CDR3 is TGTGCCAGCAGTACCGACCGAAATCAGCCCCAGCATTTT. This translates into CASSTDRNQPQHF.

The J gene is TRBJ2-3, the V gene TRBV9; a possible D gene is TRBD1 (6 bases). The V end was cut by 0 bases, the J end by 1 base, with 12 bases between. The germline V gene has CDR1 SGDLS and CDR2 YYNGEE. The length of the CDR3 is 16 residues. The CDR3 nucleotides are TGTGCCAGCAGCGTAGTTGGGGGCGCAGGCACAGATACGCAGTATTTT. It codes for CASSVVGGAGTDTQYF.

V and J are TRBV11-2 and TRBJ1-1, with a possible D match to TRBD1 (5 bases). Trimming took 1 base from V and 7 from J, leaving 13 bases between them. The germline gives CDR1 SGHAT, CDR2 FQNNGV. The CDR3 is made up of 14 amino acids. For the CDR3, the DNA is TGTGCCAGCAGCTTAGTCCCGGGGCCTAATGAAGCTTTCTTT. Residues: CASSLVPGPNEAFF. Based on the CDR3 plus reference TRBV11-2 and TRBJ1-1, the full variable domain is EAGVAQSPRYKIIEKRQSVAFWCNPISGHATLYWYQQILGQGPKLLIQFQNNGVVDDSQLPKDRFSAERLKGVDSTLKIQPAKLEDSAVYLCASSLVPGPNEAFFGQGTRLTVV.

This chain uses TRBV6-1 with TRBJ2-5, with 11 bases fitting TRBD2. J lost 0 bases, V lost 4 bases, and 16 bases had no gene match. The CDR3 is 20 residues long. Germline CDR1 reads MNHNS; CDR2 reads SASEGT. CDR3 sequence: CASSGVIGQTSGGNQETQYF. CDR3 DNA: TGTGCCAGCAGTGGGGTTATAGGGCAAACTAGCGGGGGCAACCAAGAGACCCAGTACTTC.

The chain has TRBV6-6 and TRBJ2-6; D gene ambiguous. The CDR3 has 15 residues. CDR1 MNHNY and CDR2 SVGAGI come from the germline V gene (reference sequence). Between the trimmed V and J ends, which lost 0 bases and 2 bases, there was a span of 5 bases. CDR3 in DNA: TGTGCCAGCAGTTACTCTCGAGCTGGGGCCAACGTCCTGACTTTC. Amino acids: CASSYSRAGANVLTF.

The chain employs TRBV11-2 and TRBJ2-5; weak D call: TRBD2 (6 bases). Germline assignment: CDR1 SGHAT and CDR2 FQNNGV. The CDR3 has 13 amino acids. Trimming pared 4 bases from V and 7 bases from J, leaving 13 bases between. The CDR3 region is CASSSGLRGTQYF. The CDR3 DNA reads TGTGCCAGCAGCTCCGGACTGCGGGGGACCCAGTACTTC.

The chain employs TRBV27 and TRBJ2-2; D remains unclear. V lost 5 bases and J lost 1, with 14 bases in between. Germline CDR1 reads MNHEY; CDR2 reads SMNVEV (reference sequence). The CDR3 contains 16 residues. The CDR3 protein is CASSLISLGNTGELFF. The CDR3 DNA sequence: TGTGCCAGCAGTCTTATCTCCCTCGGGAACACCGGGGAGCTGTTTTTT.